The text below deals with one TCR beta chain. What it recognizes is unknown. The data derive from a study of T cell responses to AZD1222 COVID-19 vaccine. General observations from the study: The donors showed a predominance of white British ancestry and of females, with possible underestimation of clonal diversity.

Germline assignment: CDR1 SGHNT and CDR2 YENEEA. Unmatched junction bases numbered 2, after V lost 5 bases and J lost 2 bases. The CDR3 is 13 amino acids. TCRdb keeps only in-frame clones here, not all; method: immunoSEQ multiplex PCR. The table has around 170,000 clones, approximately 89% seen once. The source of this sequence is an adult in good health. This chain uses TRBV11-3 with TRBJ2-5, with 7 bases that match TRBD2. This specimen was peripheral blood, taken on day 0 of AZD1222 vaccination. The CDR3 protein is CASSQGLQETQYF. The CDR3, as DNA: TGTGCCAGCAGCCAGGGACTACAAGAGACCCAGTACTTC. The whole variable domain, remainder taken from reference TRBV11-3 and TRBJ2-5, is EAGVVQSPRYKIIEKKQPVAFWCNPISGHNTLYWYLQNLGQGPELLIRYENEEAVDDSQLPKDRFSAERLKGVDSTLKIQPAELGDSAVYLCASSQGLQETQYFGPGTRLLVL.